These 22 T cell receptor beta chains were sequenced from one sample in a study of identical twins. TCRdb called the 5' RACE reads again in MiXCR, with one record for every CDR3 protein. The profile shows 500,000 or so distinct CDR3 sequences, less than 25% of them singletons. These data were likewise used in another study, on T cells expressing NK-cell markers.

The specimen sequenced was CD4+ T cells sorted from blood. The receptor set was obtained from a woman aged 18-29 years in good health.

This clonotype was picked up a small number of times. This rearrangement joins TRBV3-1 to TRBJ2-7, with 10 nucleotides matching TRBD2. The CDR3 runs to 16 residues. V was pared by 4 bases and J by 5 bases, with 11 bases of the junction left unmatched. From germline, CDR1 is LGHDT and CDR2 YNNKEL (reference sequence). In DNA, the CDR3 is TGTGCCAGCAGCCGCCACTCAGCGGGAGGGCCAGACGAGCAGTACTTC. Translated, it gives CASSRHSAGGPDEQYF.

This clonotype was picked up a small number of times. The rearrangement uses TRBV20-1 and TRBJ2-1; 10 bases agree with TRBD2. Germline trimming cut 0 bases from V and 7 bases from J; bases unmatched to any gene: 9. Germline V CDR1 and CDR2: DFQATT, SNEGSKA (reference sequence). The CDR3 sequence is 16 residues long. The CDR3 here is CSARDGAASGRNEQFF. The DNA of the CDR3 is TGCAGTGCTAGAGATGGCGCGGCTAGCGGGAGAAATGAGCAGTTCTTC.

The V and J genes are TRBV18 and TRBJ2-2; D might be TRBD1 (5 bases). Trimming took 3 bases from V and 0 from J, leaving 8 bases between them. The germline V gene encodes CDR1 KGHSH and CDR2 LQKENI. There are 15 residues in the CDR3. CDR3 nucleotides: TGTGCCAGCTCACCCAGGGTAACGAACACCGGGGAGCTGTTTTTT. Protein product: CASSPRVTNTGELFF. The whole variable domain, filled in from reference TRBV18 and TRBJ2-2, reads NAGVMQNPRHLVRRRGQEARLRCSPMKGHSHVYWYRQLPEEGLKFMVYLQKENIIDESGMPKERFSAEFPKEGPSILRIQQVVRGDSAAYFCASSPRVTNTGELFFGEGSRLTVL.

This chain links TRBV12-3 or TRBV12-4 with TRBJ2-3; D is uncertain. V dropped 7 bases and J dropped 5 bases, with 10 bases sitting between them. The CDR3 covers 12 residues. CDR3 protein: CASTPLVDTQYF. The CDR3 nucleotides read TGTGCCAGCACCCCCCTAGTAGATACGCAGTATTTT.

This clonotype was detected a few times. V and J are TRBV5-1 and TRBJ2-3, with TRBD2 as a possible D gene (6 bases). This CDR3 region has 16 residues. V was trimmed by 4 bases and J by 0 bases, leaving 15 bases between them. Germline assignment: CDR1 SGHRS and CDR2 YFSETQ. The CDR3 protein is CASSPGLQPSTDTQYF. DNA for the CDR3: TGCGCCAGCAGCCCGGGACTCCAACCTAGCACAGATACGCAGTATTTT. Full variable domain (outside the CDR3, taken from reference TRBV5-1 and TRBJ2-3): KAGVTQTPRYLIKTRGQQVTLSCSPISGHRSVSWYQQTPGQGLQFLFEYFSETQRNKGNFPGRFSGRQFSNSRSEMNVSTLELGDSALYLCASSPGLQPSTDTQYFGPGTRLTVL.

The sample holds a few counts of this clonotype. This chain's CDR3 is CASSDSGGAFF. The DNA for the CDR3 is TGTGCCAGCTCTGATTCCGGTGGGGCTTTCTTT. The V call is TRBV6-6, the J call TRBJ1-1; D uncertain. Trimming pared 8 bases from V and 11 bases from J, leaving 15 bases between. The CDR3 loop spans 11 amino acids. Germline V gives CDR1 MNHNY, CDR2 SVGAGI (reference sequence).

This clonotype was observed a few times. V and J are TRBV7-2 and TRBJ2-1, with D possibly TRBD2 on 5 matching bases. The germline V gene encodes CDR1 SGHTA and CDR2 FQGNSA. The length of the CDR3 is 14 residues. The V end was cut by 1 base, the J end by 6 bases, with 10 bases between. CDR3 DNA sequence: TGTGCCAGCAGCTTAGGTGTAAGCGGCAATGAGCAGTTCTTC. Translated: CASSLGVSGNEQFF. The full variable domain, rest sourced from reference TRBV7-2 and TRBJ2-1, is GAGVSQSPSNKVTEKGKDVELRCDPISGHTALYWYRQSLGQGLEFLIYFQGNSAPDKSGLPSDRFSAERTGGSVSTLTIQRTQQEDSAVYLCASSLGVSGNEQFFGPGTRLTVL.

Ten or more counts support this clonotype. The genes are TRBV9 and TRBJ1-1, with D perhaps matching TRBD1 (5 bases). The V gene's germline CDR1 is SGDLS and CDR2 YYNGEE. CDR3 length equals 14 residues. V was trimmed by 1 base and J by 4 bases, leaving 11 bases between them. CDR3 DNA sequence: TGTGCCAGCAGCGTAAGACCCGGGGCCACTGAAGCTTTCTTT. Residues: CASSVRPGATEAFF. The entire variable domain, with the rest obtained from reference TRBV9 and TRBJ1-1, is as follows: DSGVTQTPKHLITATGQRVTLRCSPRSGDLSVYWYQQSLDQGLQFLIQYYNGEERAKGNILERFSAQQFPDLHSELNLSSLELGDSALYFCASSVRPGATEAFFGQGTRLTVV.

The chain is built from TRBV11-3 and TRBJ2-4; possible D gene TRBD1, 6 bases. The germline CDR1 and CDR2 sequences are SGHNT and YENEEA. The V and J ends lost 1 base and 1 base respectively, with 14 bases between them. The CDR3 contains 17 residues. This chain's CDR3 is CASSLAWTVNAKNIQYF. Here the CDR3 DNA reads TGTGCCAGCAGCTTAGCCTGGACAGTAAACGCCAAAAACATTCAGTACTTC.

The chain combines TRBV12-3 or TRBV12-4 with TRBJ2-1, with 12 positions matching TRBD2. The ends lost 11 bases at V and 6 bases at J; junction bases unmatched: 23. The CDR3 runs to 19 residues. CDR3 in DNA: TGTGCCTTCAGCCGGGTAGGAGGACTAGCGGGATTAGGGGGCAATGAGCAGTTCTTC. Its translation is CAFSRVGGLAGLGGNEQFF.

The chain recombines TRBV6-5 with TRBJ1-4; D is unclear. V was clipped by 6 bases and J by 5 bases, with 4 bases between them. Looked up from germline, CDR1 is MNHEY and CDR2 is SVGAGI. This CDR3 contains 11 residues. The CDR3 protein is CASRSNEKLFF. The CDR3 bases are TGTGCCAGCAGATCAAATGAAAAACTGTTTTTT.

This clonotype was seen a handful of times. V and J are TRBV20-1 and TRBJ2-3; 9 bases are a match to TRBD2. V shed 4 bases, J shed 0 bases, and the junction held 5 bases outside the gene matches. Germline CDR1 and CDR2: DFQATT and SNEGSKA (reference sequence). The CDR3 spans 15 residues. CDR3 bases: TGCAGTGCTAAGCTAGCGGGGCCTAGCACAGATACGCAGTATTTT. Translation gives CSAKLAGPSTDTQYF.

V usage is TRBV5-1 and J usage is TRBJ2-5; possibly TRBD1 or TRBD2 for D (5 bases each). CDR3 length equals 13 residues. V was cut by 3 bases and J by 5 bases, with 11 bases left in between. CDR1 and CDR2 from the germline V gene are SGHRS and YFSETQ. The CDR3 nucleotides are TGCGCCAGCAGCTGGGGACCCGCCGAGACCCAGTACTTC. The encoded protein is CASSWGPAETQYF.

This clonotype was counted once. This chain uses TRBV5-1 with TRBJ2-3; no reliable D call. This CDR3 has 14 residues. Germline V gives CDR1 SGHRS, CDR2 YFSETQ. V was shortened by 0 bases and J by 4 bases, with 9 bases between the two germline ends. This CDR3 is CASSLAVGPDTQYF. The CDR3 bases are TGCGCCAGCAGCTTGGCCGTTGGCCCAGATACGCAGTATTTT.

Many counts were recorded for this clonotype. This chain uses TRBV6-2 or TRBV6-3 with TRBJ1-1; D call uncertain. Germline CDR1 and CDR2: MNHEY and SVGEGT. CDR3 length equals 13 residues. V was clipped by 1 base and J by 1 base, with 4 bases between them. CDR3 residues: CASSYWGNTEAFF. The CDR3 nucleotides read TGTGCCAGCAGTTACTGGGGGAACACTGAAGCTTTCTTT.

This clonotype was picked up one time. The rearrangement links TRBV20-1 to TRBJ2-7; no definite D call. Per the germline V gene, CDR1 is DFQATT and CDR2 is SNEGSKA (reference sequence). Trimming cost V 6 bases and J 5 bases, with 20 bases left between them. CDR3 length equals 14 residues. The CDR3 bases are TGCAGTGCCCCCTGGCCTGGGCTAGTGAACGAGCAGTACTTC. Its protein product is CSAPWPGLVNEQYF.

CDR3 nucleotides: TGTGCCAGCAGTTTAGGCGGACACTCTGGAAACACCATATATTTT. Translation gives CASSLGGHSGNTIYF. The rearrangement uses TRBV12-3 or TRBV12-4 and TRBJ1-3; TRBD1 might be the D (5 bases). V was pared by 1 base and J by 0 bases, with 7 bases between. This CDR3 is built from 15 residues.

This clonotype was seen a few times. This rearrangement joins TRBV5-1 to TRBJ1-2; D perhaps matches TRBD1 (5 bases). The CDR3 is 15 amino acids. Germline V lookup: CDR1 SGHRS, CDR2 YFSETQ. V was clipped by 0 bases and J by 8 bases, with 17 bases between them. CDR3 residues: CASSLVSAGTLGYTF. The CDR3 DNA sequence: TGCGCCAGCAGCTTGGTTTCAGCCGGGACTCTAGGCTACACCTTC. The full variable domain, in which reference TRBV5-1 and TRBJ1-2 provide the parts outside the CDR3, is KAGVTQTPRYLIKTRGQQVTLSCSPISGHRSVSWYQQTPGQGLQFLFEYFSETQRNKGNFPGRFSGRQFSNSRSEMNVSTLELGDSALYLCASSLVSAGTLGYTFGSGTRLTVV.

The rearrangement links TRBV6-4 to TRBJ2-3; no clear D gene. Trimming stripped 2 bases from V and 4 bases from J, with 10 bases between. The germline CDR1 and CDR2 sequences are MRHNA and SNTAGT. There are 14 residues in the CDR3. The CDR3 nucleotides read TGTGCCAGCAGTGACCGGCGTTACTCAGATACGCAGTATTTT. This codes for CASSDRRYSDTQYF.

The chain uses TRBV11-2 and TRBJ2-3, with 12 bases lining up with TRBD2. J lost 5 bases, V lost 0 bases, and 12 bases had no gene match. The germline V gene has CDR1 SGHAT and CDR2 FQNNGV. This CDR3 contains 19 residues. CDR3 DNA sequence: TGTGCCAGCAGCTTAGAGCCCCTAGCGGGGGGGCCGAGGGGAGATACGCAGTATTTT. Translated, it gives CASSLEPLAGGPRGDTQYF.

This clonotype was seen ten or more times. The J gene is TRBJ2-1, the V gene TRBV29-1, with D unresolved. The CDR3 sequence is 13 residues long. Germline CDR1 is SQVTM and CDR2 is ANQGSEA. V lost 5 bases, J lost 0 bases, and 8 bases lay in between. In DNA form, the CDR3 reads TGCAGCGTTTGTCTAAGCTCCTACAATGAGCAGTTCTTC. Translated: CSVCLSSYNEQFF.

The chain carries TRBV20-1 and TRBJ2-4, with a possible D match to TRBD1 (6 bases). The CDR3 is 14 amino acids. Germline V lookup: CDR1 DFQATT, CDR2 SNEGSKA (reference sequence). V was pared by 5 bases and J by 0 bases, with 11 bases between. The CDR3 DNA sequence: TGCAGTGCTTGCGACAGGATAGCCAAAAACATTCAGTACTTC. As protein: CSACDRIAKNIQYF.